A selection of T cell receptor beta chains follows, all from one sample in a study of blood T cell repertoires in COVID-19. The assay was immunoSEQ multiplex PCR, and TCRdb's table has in-frame clones only and misses some. The repertoire holds 55,000 or so clones, about 80% seen once, with 15% to 25% in the top ten. Sequencing used peripheral blood. The receptor set was obtained from a man between 25 and 39 years old with COVID-19, enrolled during active disease. Both conserved end residues are part of each CDR3. A D gene is named only where the DNA matches it firmly. A row's size may be missing; if present it is once, few, many or a size class.

D gene | J gene | clone size | V gene | CDR3 protein | CDR3 DNA
- | TRBJ2-1 | - | TRBV9 | CASSVTGGPNNEQFF | TGTGCCAGCAGCGTAACCGGGGGGCCAAACAATGAGCAGTTCTTC
- | TRBJ2-7 | - | TRBV5-1 | CASSLAGGGTYEQYF | TGCGCCAGCAGCTTGGCTGGCGGAGGGACCTACGAGCAGTACTTC
- | TRBJ1-3 | - | TRBV5-1 | CASSLSGFGNTIYF | TGCGCCAGCAGCTTGTCAGGGTTCGGAAACACCATATATTTT
TRBD1 | TRBJ1-5 | few | TRBV19 | CASSADREYSNQPQHF | TGTGCCAGTAGCGCGGACAGGGAGTATAGCAATCAGCCCCAGCATTTT
TRBD2 | TRBJ2-3 | - | TRBV3-1/TRBV3-2 | CASSQGYPSGGWDTQYF | TGTGCCAGCAGCCAAGGATATCCTAGCGGGGGGTGGGATACGCAGTATTTT
- | TRBJ2-7 | - | TRBV2 | CASSPEMGQYEQYF | TGTGCCAGCAGTCCCGAGATGGGGCAATACGAGCAGTACTTC
TRBD1 | TRBJ2-3 | - | TRBV28 | CASNLGTGYADTQYF | TGTGCCAGCAACCTAGGGACAGGGTATGCAGATACGCAGTATTTT
- | TRBJ2-5 | - | TRBV7-9 | CASSSRGGKRDYWETQYF | TGTGCCAGCAGCTCAAGGGGGGGTAAGCGGGACTACTGGGAGACCCAGTACTTC
- | TRBJ1-2 | - | TRBV6-5 | CASSPGHRAYTF | TGTGCCAGTAGCCCGGGACACCGAGCCTACACCTTC
- | TRBJ1-1 | - | TRBV6-2/TRBV6-3 | CASSYAGATEAFF | TGTGCCAGCAGTTATGCGGGGGCCACTGAAGCTTTCTTT
- | TRBJ2-7 | - | TRBV5-4 | CASSPGLLKANEQYF | TGTGCCAGCAGCCCGGGACTTCTCAAAGCTAACGAGCAGTACTTC
- | TRBJ2-2 | - | TRBV11-3 | CASRATGELFF | TGTGCCAGCAGGGCCACCGGGGAGCTGTTTTTT
TRBD1 | TRBJ1-2 | - | TRBV5-6 | CASSFQGARIYGYTF | TGTGCCAGCAGCTTTCAGGGGGCGCGGATCTATGGCTACACCTTC
TRBD2 | TRBJ2-3 | - | TRBV4-1 | CASSQALSPLLAFTDTQYF | TGCGCCAGCAGCCAAGCCTTATCCCCGCTACTAGCGTTCACAGATACGCAGTATTTT
TRBD2 | TRBJ2-1 | - | TRBV7-9 | CASSLTAGVGYNEQFF | TGTGCCAGCAGCTTAACGGCGGGAGTAGGTTACAATGAGCAGTTCTTC
- | TRBJ2-7 | - | TRBV6-5 | CASSYSEQGGYEQYF | TGTGCCAGCAGTTACTCGGAGCAGGGGGGCTACGAGCAGTACTTC
TRBD1 | TRBJ2-7 | - | TRBV6-5 | CASSFGQDWRREQYF | TGTGCCAGCAGTTTCGGACAGGACTGGCGGCGCGAGCAGTACTTC
- | TRBJ2-3 | - | TRBV23-1 | CASSQSRGSRDTQYF | TGCGCCAGCAGTCAATCGAGGGGGAGTAGAGATACGCAGTATTTT
TRBD1 | TRBJ2-3 | - | TRBV6-5 | CASSPGTANTDTQYF | TGTGCCAGCAGCCCCGGGACAGCCAACACAGATACGCAGTATTTT
TRBD2 | TRBJ2-1 | - | TRBV9 | CASSVAARAGGYNEQFF | TGTGCCAGCAGCGTAGCCGCAAGGGCCGGGGGGTACAATGAGCAGTTCTTC
- | TRBJ2-7 | - | TRBV6-5 | CASSYSPSEQYF | TGTGCCAGCAGTTACTCCCCCTCCGAGCAGTACTTC
- | TRBJ2-3 | few | TRBV6-6 | CASTGLGTDTQYF | TGTGCCAGCACAGGGCTGGGCACAGATACGCAGTATTTT
TRBD1 | TRBJ1-2 | - | TRBV7-9 | CASRSGTGGAVYGYTF | TGTGCCAGCAGATCCGGGACAGGGGGCGCGGTCTATGGCTACACCTTC
TRBD1 | TRBJ2-1 | once | TRBV30 | CAWSVGGQGADEQFF | TGTGCCTGGAGTGTAGGGGGGCAGGGGGCAGATGAGCAGTTCTTC
- | TRBJ1-2 | - | TRBV20-1 | CSARSLTGYTF | TGCAGTGCTAGATCCTTGACAGGCTACACCTTC
- | TRBJ1-2 | - | TRBV7-2 | CASSSRQRDGYTF | TGTGCCAGCAGCTCACGACAGAGAGATGGCTACACCTTC
TRBD1 | TRBJ2-7 | - | TRBV5-1 | CASSPDRWDEQYF | TGCGCCAGCAGCCCGGACAGGTGGGACGAGCAGTACTTC
- | TRBJ2-7 | few | TRBV4-1 | CASSQVVTGANNEQYF | TGCGCCAGCAGCCAAGTAGTGACAGGAGCGAACAACGAGCAGTACTTC
- | TRBJ2-5 | - | TRBV5-1 | CASSRQNQETQYF | TGCGCCAGCAGCCGACAGAACCAAGAGACCCAGTACTTC
TRBD2 | TRBJ2-1 | - | TRBV10-1 | CASSAGLVGNEQFF | TGCGCCAGCAGCGCAGGACTAGTGGGCAATGAGCAGTTCTTC
- | TRBJ2-7 | - | TRBV5-4 | CASSPGTYMYEQYF | TGTGCCAGCAGCCCCGGGACATACATGTACGAGCAGTACTTC
- | TRBJ1-4 | - | TRBV19 | CASSNPPRGEKLFF | TGTGCCAGTAGTAACCCCCCCCGGGGTGAAAAACTGTTTTTT
TRBD1 | TRBJ1-4 | medium-sized | TRBV4-1 | CASSLWGQGPYNEKLFF | TGCGCCAGCAGCCTCTGGGGACAGGGACCCTATAATGAAAAACTGTTTTTT
- | TRBJ1-1 | once | TRBV2 | CASSENPNTEAFF | TGTGCCAGCAGTGAAAATCCAAACACTGAAGCTTTCTTT
TRBD1 | TRBJ1-5 | - | TRBV4-1 | CASSQPDRGYQPQHF | TGCGCCAGCAGCCAGCCGGACAGGGGCTATCAGCCCCAGCATTTT
- | TRBJ1-6 | - | TRBV9 | CASSVGQGNNSPLHF | TGTGCCAGCAGCGTAGGGCAGGGTAATAATTCACCCCTCCACTTT
- | TRBJ2-3 | - | TRBV27 | CASSYRVSDTQYF | TGTGCCAGCAGTTACCGGGTCTCAGATACGCAGTATTTT
- | TRBJ2-3 | - | TRBV19 | CASSMASTDTQYF | TGTGCCAGTAGTATGGCCAGCACAGATACGCAGTATTTT
TRBD1 | TRBJ1-1 | - | TRBV28 | CASSSDRRVYTEAFF | TGTGCCAGCAGTTCGGACAGGAGGGTTTACACTGAAGCTTTCTTT
TRBD2 | TRBJ2-7 | - | TRBV6-5 | CASRLNAGGLGEQYF | TGTGCCAGCAGACTAAATGCGGGAGGGCTGGGGGAGCAGTACTTC
- | TRBJ1-2 | - | TRBV6-5 | CASSQLGGYGYTF | TGTGCCAGCAGCCAATTGGGGGGCTATGGCTACACCTTC
- | TRBJ1-6 | - | TRBV28 | CASSSDGKNSPLHF | TGTGCCAGCAGTTCGGACGGGAAGAATTCACCCCTCCACTTT